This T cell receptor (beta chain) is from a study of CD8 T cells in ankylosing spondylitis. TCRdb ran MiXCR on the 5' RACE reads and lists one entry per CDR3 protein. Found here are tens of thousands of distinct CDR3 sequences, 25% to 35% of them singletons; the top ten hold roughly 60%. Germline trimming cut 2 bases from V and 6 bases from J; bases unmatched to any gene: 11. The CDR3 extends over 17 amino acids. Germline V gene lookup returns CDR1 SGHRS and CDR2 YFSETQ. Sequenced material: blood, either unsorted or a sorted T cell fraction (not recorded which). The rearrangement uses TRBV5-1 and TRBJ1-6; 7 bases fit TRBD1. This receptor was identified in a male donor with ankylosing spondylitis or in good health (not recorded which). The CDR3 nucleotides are TGCGCCAGCAGCTTCCAGGGGGGAGCCGGGGCTAATTCACCCCTCCACTTT. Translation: CASSFQGGAGANSPLHF.